These 30 T cell receptor beta chains were sequenced from one sample in a study of blood T cell repertoires in COVID-19. Method: immunoSEQ multiplex PCR; TCRdb's copy keeps in-frame clones and lacks some. This sample carries around 94,000 clones, about nine tenths of them seen once, and the ten largest clones take 1.9%. Material: peripheral blood. The receptors here all came from a woman between 50 and 59 years old with COVID-19, enrolled during active disease.

This chain links TRBV18 with TRBJ1-2, with a weak D call TRBD1 (6 bases). The CDR3 is made up of 15 amino acids. Germline values: CDR1 KGHSH, CDR2 LQKENI. V dropped 4 bases and J dropped 4 bases, with 16 bases sitting between them. The CDR3 region is CASSLSHDRSYGYTF. The DNA for the CDR3 is TGTGCCAGCTCACTCTCTCACGACAGGTCCTATGGCTACACCTTC.

The chain is built from TRBV4-2 and TRBJ1-5; 9 bases line up with TRBD1. The germline CDR1 and CDR2 sequences are LGHNA and YNFKEQ. Unmatched junction bases numbered 3, after V lost 0 bases and J lost 6 bases. The CDR3 runs to 15 residues. The CDR3 loop reads CASSQDGTGSQPQHF. CDR3 nucleotides: TGTGCCAGCAGCCAAGATGGGACAGGGAGTCAGCCCCAGCATTTT.

The chain combines TRBV28 with TRBJ2-2, with 9 bases matching TRBD1. The junction had 9 bases not matched to a gene; V was cut back by 3 bases and J by 7 bases. CDR3 size: 16 residues. CDR1 and CDR2 (germline): MDHEN, SYDVKM. CDR3 region: CASSLTGTGGFGELFF. The CDR3 DNA reads as TGTGCCAGCAGTTTGACTGGCACAGGGGGCTTCGGGGAGCTGTTTTTT. Variable domain in full (rest from reference TRBV28 and TRBJ2-2): DVKVTQSSRYLVKRTGEKVFLECVQDMDHENMFWYRQDPGLGLRLIYFSYDVKMKEKGDIPEGYSVSREKKERFSLILESASTNQTSMYLCASSLTGTGGFGELFFGEGSRLTVL.

V is TRBV27 and J is TRBJ2-7; a weak D match, TRBD2 (6 bases). The CDR3 is 15 amino acids. CDR1 and CDR2 from the germline V gene are MNHEY and SMNVEV (reference sequence). Trimming took off 6 bases at V and 2 bases at J, with 17 bases between the two ends. CDR3 nucleotides: TGTGCCAGCAGGCCCAATGGGGGGACCCCCTACGAGCAGTACGTC. Protein product: CASRPNGGTPYEQYV.

The rearrangement uses TRBV6-5 and TRBJ2-5; D is undetermined. The CDR3 totals 14 residues. CDR1 and CDR2 (germline): MNHEY, SVGAGI. Trimming removed 2 bases at V and 5 bases at J, with 12 bases between. CDR3 amino acids: CASSYGLPGETQYF. The DNA of the CDR3 is TGTGCCAGCAGTTACGGTCTCCCCGGGGAGACCCAGTACTTC.

V gene TRBV7-7 combines with J gene TRBJ2-5, with D possibly matching TRBD2 (5 bases). The CDR3 totals 14 residues. Germline CDR1 is SSHAT and CDR2 is FNYEAQ (reference sequence). With 4 bases removed from V and 5 bases from J, the gap between germline ends came to 14 bases. The CDR3: CASSSLLGSETQYF. CDR3 coding DNA: TGTGCCAGCAGCTCCCTACTAGGATCGGAGACCCAGTACTTC.

The rearrangement uses TRBV5-5 and TRBJ1-2; 8 nucleotides line up with TRBD1. This CDR3 comprises 14 residues. Trimming removed 5 bases from V and 5 bases from J; junction bases left unmatched: 8. The germline CDR1 and CDR2 sequences are SGHKS and YYEKEE (reference sequence). The CDR3 protein is CASSHTGGRYGYTF. The CDR3, as DNA: TGTGCCAGCAGTCATACAGGGGGAAGATATGGCTACACCTTC.

The chain employs TRBV19 and TRBJ1-2, with a possible D match to TRBD1 (6 bases). The germline CDR1 and CDR2 sequences are LNHDA and SQIVND (reference sequence). CDR3 length equals 12 residues. V shed 3 bases and J shed 7 bases, with 9 bases lying between them. The CDR3: CASSMGHSGYTF. The CDR3 DNA is TGTGCCAGTAGTATGGGACACTCTGGCTACACCTTC.

The chain links TRBV6-6 to TRBJ1-5; D unclear. Trimming removed 2 bases at V and 7 bases at J, with 12 bases between. The germline V gene has CDR1 MNHNY and CDR2 SVGAGI (reference sequence). There are 14 residues in the CDR3. The CDR3 spells CASSYLGLIQPQHF. The CDR3 DNA sequence: TGTGCCAGCAGTTACCTTGGACTGATCCAGCCCCAGCATTTT.

The genes are TRBV10-1 and TRBJ1-5; 10 bases align to TRBD1. Germline CDR1 and CDR2: WNHNN and SYGVQD (reference sequence). The junction had 10 bases not matched to a gene; V was cut back by 6 bases and J by 11 bases. The CDR3 is 14 amino acids. The CDR3: CASSAGQGFPAQHF. In DNA, the CDR3 is TGCGCCAGCAGCGCGGGACAGGGGTTTCCAGCCCAGCATTTT.

The chain links TRBV5-1 to TRBJ1-3, with D unresolved. Germline assignment: CDR1 SGHRS and CDR2 YFSETQ. V lost 3 bases and J 0 bases, leaving 10 bases between the germline ends. The CDR3 length is 15 residues. The CDR3 region is CASSSHDISGNTIYF. DNA for the CDR3: TGCGCCAGCAGCTCACACGACATCTCTGGAAACACCATATATTTT.

In the case of this clone: Other DNA sequences within the sample encode an identical CDR3. V usage is TRBV19 and J usage is TRBJ1-1; 7 bases align to TRBD1. V lost 7 bases to trimming and J lost 5 bases; unmatched junction nucleotides: 4. CDR3 length: 12 residues. Germline loops: CDR1 LNHDA, CDR2 SQIVND (reference sequence). CDR3 sequence (DNA): TGTGCCAGTAAGACAGGGAATACTGAAGCTTTCTTT. Protein product: CASKTGNTEAFF.

CDR3 DNA sequence: TGTGCCTGGAGTGTTAAGCCGAACACTGAAGCTTTCTTT. It encodes CAWSVKPNTEAFF. The gene calls are TRBV30 and TRBJ1-1; D gene uncertain. Germline CDR1 reads GTSNPN; CDR2 reads SVGIG (reference sequence). The CDR3 totals 13 residues. V was pared by 0 bases and J by 1 base, with 6 bases between. The whole variable domain, filled in from reference TRBV30 and TRBJ1-1, reads SQTIHQWPATLVQPVGSPLSLECTVEGTSNPNLYWYRQAAGRGLQLLFYSVGIGQISSEVPQNLSASRPQDRQFILSSKKLLLSDSGFYLCAWSVKPNTEAFFGQGTRLTVV.

This clone was seen only a few times. The genes are TRBV15 and TRBJ2-7; 9 bases fit TRBD1. Germline lookup yields CDR1 LNHNV and CDR2 YYDKDF (reference sequence). The CDR3 loop spans 16 amino acids. V lost 1 base, J lost 5 bases, and 9 bases stayed unmatched. CDR3 sequence: CATSRGRGQGIDEQYV. In DNA form, the CDR3 reads TGTGCCACCAGCAGAGGGAGGGGACAGGGAATCGACGAGCAGTACGTC.

The chain couples TRBV14 to TRBJ1-5; D is possibly TRBD1 (5 bases). Germline CDR1 SGHDN, CDR2 FVKESK. The CDR3 sequence is 15 residues long. Between the trimmed V and J ends, which lost 6 bases and 5 bases, there was a span of 17 bases. The DNA of the CDR3 is TGTGCCAGCAGGGTATACGGGGGGTTGGATCAGCCCCAGCATTTT. Its translation is CASRVYGGLDQPQHF.

The CDR3 DNA is TGTGCCAGCAGGACTGGACAGGGGGCAGGCGCTTTCTTT. Protein: CASRTGQGAGAFF. The chain uses TRBV12-3 or TRBV12-4 and TRBJ1-1; 11 bases are a match to TRBD1. V gave up 6 bases and J gave up 11 bases; unmatched junction bases: 8. This CDR3 has 13 residues.

J is TRBJ1-6 and V is TRBV7-2; D not resolved. This CDR3 has 12 residues. Germline V gene data show CDR1 as SGHTA and CDR2 as FQGNSA. Trimming took off 1 base at V and 14 bases at J, with 9 bases between the two ends. CDR3: CASSLVGRALHF. The CDR3 DNA sequence: TGTGCCAGCAGCTTAGTGGGCCGTGCCCTCCACTTT.

This clone was recorded only once. The rearrangement links TRBV11-3 to TRBJ1-6, with 9 bases aligning to TRBD1. J gave up 8 bases and V 3 bases, and 2 bases lay outside the gene matches. CDR1 and CDR2 from the germline V gene are SGHNT and YENEEA. This CDR3 region has 14 residues. The CDR3 nucleotides read TGTGCCAGCAGCTTTACAGGGGGCGATTCACCCCTCCACTTT. Amino acid sequence: CASSFTGGDSPLHF.

The V call is TRBV18, the J call TRBJ2-3; a weak D match, TRBD1 (6 bases). The CDR3 totals 15 residues. The V gene's germline CDR1 is KGHSH and CDR2 LQKENI. V was clipped by 3 bases and J by 3 bases, with 13 bases between them. The chain's CDR3 is CASSPGQSRTDTQYF. CDR3 DNA sequence: TGTGCCAGCTCACCTGGACAGAGTCGAACAGATACGCAGTATTTT.

The chain recombines TRBV6-6 with TRBJ2-3; 15 nucleotides align to TRBD2. Per the germline V gene, CDR1 is MNHNY and CDR2 is SVGAGI (reference sequence). There are 19 residues in the CDR3. The trim removed 5 bases at V and 2 bases at J, leaving 11 bases unmatched. The CDR3 sequence: CASSPLGLAGGRYTDTQYF. The CDR3 DNA is TGTGCCAGCAGTCCCCTGGGACTAGCGGGGGGCCGATACACAGATACGCAGTATTTT.

The rearrangement joins TRBV24-1 to TRBJ2-4; TRBD1 aligns across 7 bases. The CDR3 loop spans 14 amino acids. V gave up 5 bases and J gave up 10 bases; unmatched junction bases: 10. The germline gives CDR1 KGHDR, CDR2 SFDVKD. CDR3 amino acids: CATSAPTGPSIQYF. CDR3 nucleotides: TGTGCCACCAGTGCCCCGACAGGGCCTTCTATTCAGTACTTC.

J is TRBJ1-1 and V is TRBV19; 8 bases are a match to TRBD1. Germline loops: CDR1 LNHDA, CDR2 SQIVND (reference sequence). The CDR3 is 14 amino acids. V shed 7 bases and J 2 bases; nucleotides not matched to a gene: 6. CDR3 in DNA: TGTGCCAGTAACCAGGGGGCAATTAACACTGAAGCTTTCTTT. Encoded protein: CASNQGAINTEAFF.

This chain uses TRBV7-2 with TRBJ1-1, with D hard to call. V lost 3 bases and J 2 bases, leaving 7 bases between the germline ends. This CDR3 spans 13 amino acids. Germline CDR1 reads SGHTA; CDR2 reads FQGNSA. Written as DNA, the CDR3 is TGTGCCAGCAGCTTCGCAGGAAACACTGAAGCTTTCTTT. This sequence encodes CASSFAGNTEAFF.

This clone has more than one count but fewer than ten. V is TRBV28 and J is TRBJ1-2; possible D gene TRBD1, 6 bases. V lost 6 bases to trimming and J lost 5 bases, with 22 bases between them. CDR3 length: 16 amino acids. Germline assignment: CDR1 MDHEN and CDR2 SYDVKM. The DNA of the CDR3 is TGTGCCAGCAGCCGACTCCGTGGACAGAGACTTTATGGCTACACCTTC. This translates into CASSRLRGQRLYGYTF.

This rearrangement joins TRBV27 to TRBJ2-1, with a weak D call TRBD2 (7 bases). CDR3 length: 14 residues. Germline-derived CDR1 and CDR2 are MNHEY and SMNVEV (reference sequence). Trimming cost V 4 bases and J 5 bases, with 12 bases left between them. As DNA, the CDR3 is TGTGCCAGCAGTTGGGGGGGGCCGGACAATGAGCAGTTCTTC. Its protein is CASSWGGPDNEQFF.

The rearrangement joins TRBV19 to TRBJ2-5, with D perhaps matching TRBD1 (6 bases). V was cut by 7 bases and J by 1 base, with 10 bases left in between. The CDR3 length is 13 residues. The germline V gene has CDR1 LNHDA and CDR2 SQIVND (reference sequence). The CDR3 DNA is TGTGCCAGTAAGGGGACAATCCAAGAGACCCAGTACTTC. This gives the protein CASKGTIQETQYF.

This clone was detected only once. The chain joins TRBV2 to TRBJ1-3; 7 bases are shared with TRBD1. There are 14 residues in the CDR3. The ends lost 6 bases at V and 2 bases at J; junction bases unmatched: 4. Germline V gene data show CDR1 as SNHLY and CDR2 as FYNNEI. Written as DNA, the CDR3 is TGTGCCAGCAGGACAGGGAGCGCTGGAAACACCATATATTTT. Protein: CASRTGSAGNTIYF.

This chain links TRBV7-2 with TRBJ2-7; perhaps TRBD1 as D (5 bases). In germline, CDR1 is SGHTA, CDR2 FQGNSA. Trimming pared 3 bases from V and 0 bases from J, leaving 12 bases between. The CDR3 consists of 15 residues. The CDR3 loop reads CASSFRQTSSYEQYF. The CDR3 DNA is TGTGCCAGCAGCTTTCGACAGACGAGCTCCTACGAGCAGTACTTC.

CDR3 in amino acids: CASSSVTSGGNEQFF. The CDR3 nucleotides read TGTGCCAGCAGTTCAGTGACTAGCGGGGGTAATGAGCAGTTCTTC. This chain connects TRBV6-6 to TRBJ2-1; 12 bases are shared with TRBD2. Germline V CDR1 and CDR2: MNHNY, SVGAGI (reference sequence). The CDR3 contains 15 residues. The J segment lost 7 bases and the V segment lost 4 bases, leaving 5 bases of the junction unmatched.

There are a few counts of this clone. The chain is built from TRBV28 and TRBJ1-2; possibly TRBD1 for D (5 bases). The V and J ends lost 5 bases and 7 bases respectively, with 23 bases between them. The germline CDR1 and CDR2 sequences are MDHEN and SYDVKM. CDR3 length equals 16 residues. CDR3 sequence (DNA): TGTGCCAGCAGTGGGGCGGGGGGTACCTCGGGTGCTGGCTACACCTTC. Protein sequence: CASSGAGGTSGAGYTF.